Sequencing of this T cell receptor (beta chain) was carried out in a study of blood T cell repertoires in COVID-19. Overall study: Some COVID-19 samples were acute and others convalescent; all came from the United States, Italy and Spain. T cells, B-cell-depleted T cells, or PBMCs supplied cDNA or gDNA.

Patients from Seattle were sampled longitudinally, starting during active infection. Per the authors' pipeline: How many nucleated cells were present was estimated from reference gene primer amplification. Repertoires were generated with immunoSEQ multiplex PCR, while TCRdb's copy carries only in-frame clones and drops some. V and J calls and clone size are given by that table; D and trimming were obtained from the DNA. In the table there are about 130,000 clones, around 81% of which are singletons. The specimen was peripheral blood. The clonotype comes from a man aged 25 to 40 with COVID-19, enrolled during active disease.

The CDR3 coding sequence is TGTGCCAGTACCTACGGACAGGGAACAACTAATGAAAAACTGTTTTTT. Its translation is CASTYGQGTTNEKLFF. The chain carries TRBV19 and TRBJ1-4; 8 bases agree with TRBD1. The J segment lost 0 bases and the V segment lost 7 bases, leaving 7 bases of the junction unmatched. Looked up from germline, CDR1 is LNHDA and CDR2 is SQIVND (reference sequence). The length of the CDR3 is 16 residues.